Given below is one T cell receptor (beta chain) in context. Germline CDR1 reads MDHEN; CDR2 reads SYDVKM. Germline trimming cut 3 bases from V and 2 bases from J; bases unmatched to any gene: 1. The CDR3 runs 14 residues. Study processing details: The authors estimated nucleated cell counts from reference gene primer amplification. Repertoires were generated with immunoSEQ multiplex PCR, while TCRdb's copy carries only in-frame clones and drops some. Clone size and V and J calls were adopted from that table, with D and trimming inferred from the DNA. The sample carries roughly 160,000 clones, approximately 80% recorded once. This sample stems from a study of blood T cell repertoires in COVID-19. Background on the study: There were acute and convalescent COVID-19 samples, and they came from the United States, Italy and Spain.

The rearrangement links TRBV28 to TRBJ1-5, with TRBD1 identical over 7 bases. The specimen sequenced was PBMCs or T cells enriched from blood (not recorded which). The source of this sequence is a man aged 45-65 years who had recovered from COVID-19. CDR3 sequence reads: CASSFGTGNQPQHF. CDR3 DNA sequence: TGTGCCAGCAGTTTCGGGACAGGCAATCAGCCCCAGCATTTT. The entire variable domain, with the rest obtained from reference TRBV28 and TRBJ1-5, is as follows: DVKVTQSSRYLVKRTGEKVFLECVQDMDHENMFWYRQDPGLGLRLIYFSYDVKMKEKGDIPEGYSVSREKKERFSLILESASTNQTSMYLCASSFGTGNQPQHFGDGTRLSIL.